This T cell receptor beta chain was retrieved from a study of post-analysis software for immune sequencing data. Turning to the study itself: Both relapsing-remitting and secondary progressive multiple sclerosis featured among the disease courses, as did progressive-relapsing multiple sclerosis.

Turning to this clonotype: Antigen: not known.

Looked up from germline, CDR1 is ENHRY and CDR2 is SYGVKD. Trimming left V 2 bases short and J 7 bases short, with 8 bases between. CDR3 length: 12 amino acids. Overall study results and limits: Patients used five TRBV segments, including TRBV5-6, TRBV5-1 and TRBV20-1, more often than controls. Multiple sclerosis patients showed significantly lower normalized Chao1 diversity than controls did. The authors found that F measure strongly co-clustered same-batch samples.

Incorporated into the TCR beta cDNA libraries were unique molecular identifiers, which served to reduce PCR and sequencing biases. It was from roughly 1 to 10 million T cells that 500,000 to 600,000 cDNA molecules came. TCRdb ran MiXCR on the PCR reads and lists one entry per CDR3 protein. The sample records hundreds of thousands of distinct CDR3 sequences, about 60% being singletons. This receptor was taken from a girl aged 2 to 10 with multiple sclerosis. The chain combines TRBV10-3 with TRBJ1-1; D is ambiguous. The sample was blood. For the CDR3, the DNA is TGTGCCATCAGTGAGACGGCTAATGAAGCTTTCTTT. Its translation: CAISETANEAFF.